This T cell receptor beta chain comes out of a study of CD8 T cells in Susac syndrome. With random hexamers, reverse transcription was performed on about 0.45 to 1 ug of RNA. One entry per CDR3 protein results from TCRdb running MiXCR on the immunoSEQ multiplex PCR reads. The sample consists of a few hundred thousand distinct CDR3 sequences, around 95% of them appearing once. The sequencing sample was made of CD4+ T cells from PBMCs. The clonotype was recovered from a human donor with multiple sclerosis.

The CDR3 region has the DNA TGTGCCAGCAGTTTCGTTAATGAGCAGTTCTTC. It translates to CASSFVNEQFF. The rearrangement joins TRBV12-3 or TRBV12-4 to TRBJ2-1; D is ambiguous. This CDR3 contains 11 residues. V was shortened by 3 bases and J by 7 bases, with 4 bases between the two germline ends.